The 31 T cell receptor beta chains below were found in one sample sequenced in a study of blood T cell repertoires in COVID-19. The assay was immunoSEQ multiplex PCR, and TCRdb's table has in-frame clones only and misses some. The sample records hundreds of thousands of clones, over 65% being singletons. Sequencing was done on a sample of peripheral blood. The receptors were gathered from a woman of 80 years or more with acute or convalescent COVID-19.

The chain is built from TRBV7-2 and TRBJ2-2; 8 bases match TRBD1. Per the germline V gene, CDR1 is SGHTA and CDR2 is FQGNSA. Trimming removed 5 bases from V and 0 bases from J; junction bases left unmatched: 5. The CDR3 length is 16 residues. CDR3 loop: CASSQNRGSNTGELFF. CDR3 sequence (DNA): TGTGCCAGCAGCCAGAACAGGGGGTCGAACACCGGGGAGCTGTTTTTT.

The V gene is TRBV5-4, the J gene TRBJ1-5; 7 bases are shared with TRBD1. The germline V gene encodes CDR1 SGHNT and CDR2 YYREEE (reference sequence). The CDR3 loop spans 14 amino acids. V was pared by 4 bases and J by 3 bases, with 4 bases of the junction left unmatched. CDR3 coding DNA: TGTGCCAGCAGCCGACAGGGATACAATCAGCCCCAGCATTTT. It codes for CASSRQGYNQPQHF.

The chain links TRBV11-2 to TRBJ1-3; D uncertain. This CDR3 region has 17 residues. The germline V and J ends were trimmed by 1 base and 7 bases, with 20 bases remaining between them. From germline, CDR1 is SGHAT and CDR2 FQNNGV. The chain's CDR3 is CASSLVGLRHGGNTIYF. The CDR3, as DNA: TGTGCCAGCAGCTTAGTCGGCCTCCGACATGGCGGGAACACCATATATTTT.

J is TRBJ2-1 and V is TRBV9, with D possibly matching TRBD2 (6 bases). Germline loops: CDR1 SGDLS, CDR2 YYNGEE. CDR3 length: 13 residues. With 2 bases removed from V and 9 bases from J, the gap between germline ends came to 12 bases. CDR3 loop: CASSVPGRGEQFF. DNA for the CDR3: TGTGCCAGCAGCGTTCCTGGGCGGGGTGAGCAGTTCTTC.

This clone appeared a single time. J is TRBJ1-6 and V is TRBV4-2, with 7 bases aligning to TRBD1. The junction had 3 bases not matched to a gene; V was cut back by 4 bases and J by 3 bases. This CDR3 comprises 15 residues. Germline lookup yields CDR1 LGHNA and CDR2 YNFKEQ. The CDR3 DNA follows: TGTGCCAGCAGCCGCGGACAGGTCTATAATTCACCCCTCCACTTT. Protein: CASSRGQVYNSPLHF.

The chain is built from TRBV4-2 and TRBJ2-2; D gene unclear. The CDR3 has 15 amino acids. Germline V gene lookup returns CDR1 LGHNA and CDR2 YNFKEQ. Trimming removed 1 base at V and 0 bases at J, with 6 bases between. Here the CDR3 reads CASSQGPANTGELFF. CDR3 nucleotide sequence: TGTGCCAGCAGCCAAGGTCCCGCGAACACCGGGGAGCTGTTTTTT.

In its sample, this clone was seen a few times. CDR3 amino acids: CASSIAATRFHEQFF. CDR3 bases: TGTGCCAGTAGTATAGCGGCGACTAGGTTCCATGAGCAGTTCTTC. The V and J genes are TRBV19 and TRBJ2-1; possible D gene TRBD2, 6 bases. Trimming pared 1 base from V and 8 bases from J, leaving 15 bases between. Germline CDR1 is LNHDA and CDR2 is SQIVND (reference sequence). This CDR3 region has 15 residues.

The chain joins TRBV4-1 to TRBJ2-2; a possible D gene is TRBD1 (5 bases). Trimming cost V 1 base and J 1 base, with 10 bases left between them. The CDR3 extends over 16 amino acids. Per the germline V gene, CDR1 is MGHRA and CDR2 is YSYEKL. The CDR3 reads CASSQGLRGNTGELFF. The CDR3 DNA is TGCGCCAGCAGCCAAGGTCTAAGGGGGAACACCGGGGAGCTGTTTTTT.

The table lists this clone with a few counts. This sequence joins TRBV3-1 (or the pseudogene TRBV3-2) and TRBJ2-1, with 9 positions matching TRBD2. The V gene end was trimmed by 3 bases and the J gene end by 9 bases; junction bases not matched to a gene: 6. The CDR3 runs to 14 residues. CDR1 is LGHDT and CDR2 is YNNKEL in the germline V gene (reference sequence). The CDR3 protein is CASSHNSGRGEQFF. For the CDR3, the DNA is TGTGCCAGCAGCCATAATAGCGGGAGAGGTGAGCAGTTCTTC.

This clone was seen more than once but under ten times. This chain links TRBV2 with TRBJ1-1; TRBD1 matches 7 bases. Germline lookup yields CDR1 SNHLY and CDR2 FYNNEI. This CDR3 has 14 residues. J was trimmed by 5 bases and V by 7 bases; bases with no gene match: 10. The CDR3 bases are TGTGCCAGCACCTCGACAGGGCCCGGGACTGAAGCTTTCTTT. It specifies CASTSTGPGTEAFF.

The chain uses TRBV4-3 and TRBJ2-7; TRBD1 matches at 7 bases. V lost 0 bases to trimming and J lost 7 bases; unmatched junction nucleotides: 12. The CDR3 length is 16 residues. The V gene's germline CDR1 is LGHNA and CDR2 YSLEER. CDR3: CASSQELGDRSGEQYF. CDR3 in DNA: TGCGCCAGCAGCCAAGAGCTTGGGGACAGATCGGGTGAGCAGTACTTC.

V gene TRBV3-1 (or the pseudogene TRBV3-2) combines with J gene TRBJ1-5, with a possible D match to TRBD1 (5 bases). The CDR3 totals 15 residues. Between the trimmed V and J ends, which lost 2 bases and 5 bases, there was a span of 13 bases. The germline CDR1 and CDR2 sequences are LGHDT and YNNKEL (reference sequence). CDR3 bases: TGTGCCAGCAGCCAAAAGTCAGGGACTGATCAGCCCCAGCATTTT. Protein sequence: CASSQKSGTDQPQHF.

Details on this clone: The identical CDR3 is also encoded by other nucleotide sequences in the sample. The CDR3 bases are TGTGCCAGCAGCCGACAGGGCTCTGGAAACACCATATATTTT. This translates into CASSRQGSGNTIYF. The V gene is TRBV6-5, the J gene TRBJ1-3, with 7 bases identical to TRBD1. CDR1 and CDR2 from the germline V gene are MNHEY and SVGAGI. Trimming cost V 6 bases and J 0 bases; bases outside gene matches: 2. The CDR3 totals 14 residues.

The DNA for the CDR3 is TGTGCCAGCAGTTTATTAGACAGGGCGGTTCAGCCCCAGCATTTT. Translating it yields CASSLLDRAVQPQHF. The chain combines TRBV28 with TRBJ1-5, with TRBD1 matching over 7 bases. Trimming at V came to 1 base and at J to 6 bases, leaving 6 bases not matched to a gene. In germline, CDR1 is MDHEN, CDR2 SYDVKM. CDR3 length equals 15 residues.

The rearrangement links TRBV19 to TRBJ2-4; 10 bases match TRBD2. Germline CDR1 is LNHDA and CDR2 is SQIVND (reference sequence). The CDR3 length is 18 residues. Trimming removed 6 bases from V and 0 bases from J; junction bases left unmatched: 11. The CDR3 sequence: CASRASGRGWVAKNIQYF. The CDR3 bases are TGTGCCAGTAGGGCTAGCGGGAGAGGTTGGGTAGCCAAAAACATTCAGTACTTC.

The chain couples TRBV19 to TRBJ2-3, with 9 positions matching TRBD1. After removal of 1 base from V and 6 bases from J, the junction contained 11 bases not matched to a gene. The germline V gene has CDR1 LNHDA and CDR2 SQIVND (reference sequence). CDR3 length equals 17 residues. CDR3 sequence: CASSIGNRGPSGDTQYF. In DNA form, the CDR3 reads TGTGCCAGTAGTATAGGGAACAGGGGGCCCTCTGGGGATACGCAGTATTTT.

The genes are TRBV18 and TRBJ2-7; the match to TRBD1 covers 7 bases. Germline assignment: CDR1 KGHSH and CDR2 LQKENI. The J segment lost 5 bases and the V segment lost 3 bases, leaving 13 bases of the junction unmatched. CDR3 length equals 16 residues. The CDR3 is CASSPTARGFSNEQYF. The CDR3, as DNA: TGTGCCAGCTCACCGACGGCCAGGGGGTTTTCTAACGAGCAGTACTTC.

The rearrangement links TRBV7-8 to TRBJ2-1; 8 nucleotides align to TRBD1. The germline gives CDR1 SGHVS, CDR2 FQNEAQ. The junction had 12 bases not matched to a gene; V was cut back by 5 bases and J by 9 bases. The CDR3 length is 15 residues. DNA of the CDR3: TGTGCCAGCAGCCGCCCGGCCAGGGGGCAGGGTGAGCAGTTCTTC. Its protein is CASSRPARGQGEQFF.

This clone was counted between two and nine times. The genes are TRBV19 and TRBJ2-7; TRBD1 aligns across 8 bases. Germline V gene sequence: CDR1 LNHDA, CDR2 SQIVND (reference sequence). The CDR3 sequence is 17 residues long. V shed 3 bases, J shed 6 bases, and the junction held 16 bases outside the gene matches. CDR3 residues: CASSITWAGTGFFEQYF. CDR3 nucleotide sequence: TGTGCCAGTAGTATTACGTGGGCGGGGACAGGCTTCTTCGAGCAGTACTTC.

Only a few counts were recorded for this clone. This sequence joins TRBV6-5 and TRBJ1-3; D gene ambiguous. The CDR3 has 15 amino acids. Germline V CDR1 and CDR2: MNHEY, SVGAGI. The V and J ends lost 0 bases and 0 bases respectively, with 6 bases between them. The CDR3 nucleotides are TGTGCCAGCAGTTACTCTACAGTCTCTGGAAACACCATATATTTT. It translates to CASSYSTVSGNTIYF.

The V and J genes are TRBV4-1 and TRBJ2-2; tentative D call: TRBD2 (6 bases). CDR3 length: 15 residues. The germline V gene encodes CDR1 MGHRA and CDR2 YSYEKL. Trimming left V 0 bases short and J 15 bases short, with 20 bases between. The CDR3 loop reads CASSQDGAGAGSLFF. CDR3 sequence (DNA): TGCGCCAGCAGCCAAGATGGAGCCGGTGCGGGGTCGTTGTTTTTT.

The V call is TRBV16, the J call TRBJ2-7; D gene unclear. CDR1 is KGHSY and CDR2 is FQNENV in the germline V gene. The CDR3 length is 12 residues. V was pared by 4 bases and J by 6 bases, with 10 bases between. In DNA form, the CDR3 reads TGTGCCAGCAGCCCTTCCCAGATCGAGCAGTACTTC. Translating it yields CASSPSQIEQYF.

The sample holds a few counts of this clone. The chain combines TRBV15 with TRBJ2-7; TRBD1 matches 7 bases. After removal of 1 base from V and 1 base from J, the junction contained 4 bases not matched to a gene. This CDR3 comprises 15 residues. Germline V gene data show CDR1 as LNHNV and CDR2 as YYDKDF (reference sequence). CDR3 nucleotides: TGTGCCACCAGCAGAGGACAGGGTTGGTCCTACGAGCAGTACTTC. This codes for CATSRGQGWSYEQYF. Full variable domain (remainder filled in from reference TRBV15 and TRBJ2-7): DAMVIQNPRYQVTQFGKPVTLSCSQTLNHNVMYWYQQKSSQAPKLLFHYYDKDFNNEADTPDNFQSRRPNTSFCFLDIRSPGLGDTAMYLCATSRGQGWSYEQYFGPGTRLTVT.

The J gene is TRBJ1-1, the V gene TRBV2; possible D gene TRBD1, 5 bases. Trimming cost V 5 bases and J 1 base, with 8 bases left between them. The CDR3 covers 13 residues. Germline CDR1 is SNHLY and CDR2 is FYNNEI. The CDR3 loop reads CASSTGENTEAFF. The DNA of the CDR3 is TGTGCCAGCAGTACAGGTGAGAACACTGAAGCTTTCTTT.

This clone came up a few times. The chain joins TRBV6-6 to TRBJ1-1; D is possibly TRBD1 (5 bases). CDR3 length: 16 amino acids. V was trimmed by 0 bases and J by 5 bases, leaving 16 bases between them. Looked up from germline, CDR1 is MNHNY and CDR2 is SVGAGI (reference sequence). CDR3 protein: CASSYSGQGGGTEAFF. Here the CDR3 DNA reads TGTGCCAGCAGTTACTCAGGGCAGGGTGGTGGGACTGAAGCTTTCTTT.

The gene calls are TRBV2 and TRBJ1-3, with a weak D call TRBD1 (6 bases). This CDR3 contains 16 residues. V lost 6 bases and J 0 bases, leaving 15 bases between the germline ends. Germline assignment: CDR1 SNHLY and CDR2 FYNNEI. CDR3 sequence reads: CASSPQTGHSGNTIYF. The CDR3 nucleotides are TGTGCCAGCAGCCCCCAGACAGGCCACTCTGGAAACACCATATATTTT.

The chain uses TRBV7-2 and TRBJ1-4, with 7 bases aligning to TRBD1. Germline CDR1 SGHTA, CDR2 FQGNSA. J was trimmed by 7 bases and V by 6 bases; bases with no gene match: 8. CDR3 length equals 14 residues. CDR3 residues: CASRNTGVGEKLFF. CDR3 DNA sequence: TGTGCCAGCAGGAACACAGGGGTGGGTGAAAAACTGTTTTTT.

The sample holds one count of this clone. Distinct nucleotide sequences in the sample also encode this CDR3. This chain connects TRBV10-3 to TRBJ1-6, with 7 bases matching TRBD1. The CDR3 runs to 14 residues. With 5 bases clipped from V and 5 bases from J, the junction kept 3 bases outside the gene matches. Germline V gives CDR1 ENHRY, CDR2 SYGVKD. The CDR3 spells CAISIGTDNSPLHF. Written as DNA, the CDR3 is TGTGCCATCAGTATCGGGACAGATAATTCACCCCTCCACTTT.

V usage is TRBV7-2 and J usage is TRBJ1-5, with 7 positions matching TRBD1. Germline lookup yields CDR1 SGHTA and CDR2 FQGNSA. The CDR3 runs 17 residues. The V and J ends lost 3 bases and 2 bases, in that order; junction bases with no gene match: 10. The CDR3 DNA follows: TGTGCCAGCAGCTTCCGGGACAGCGAATACGGCAATCAGCCCCAGCATTTT. The encoded protein is CASSFRDSEYGNQPQHF.

This clone showed up just a few times. This rearrangement joins TRBV12-3 or TRBV12-4 to TRBJ2-7; D unresolved. CDR3 length: 11 residues. Trimming pared 5 bases from V and 4 bases from J, leaving 6 bases between. The DNA of the CDR3 is TGTGCCAGCAGTCCCCTTTACGAGCAGTACTTC. Its protein product is CASSPLYEQYF.

This clone has more than one count but fewer than ten. The V and J genes are TRBV19 and TRBJ2-1; weak D call: TRBD1 (6 bases). The length of the CDR3 is 18 residues. Germline CDR1 and CDR2: LNHDA and SQIVND (reference sequence). Trimming shortened V by 4 bases and J by 4 bases, and 23 bases separated the two germline ends. The CDR3 nucleotides read TGTGCCAGTAGTACTACGGCCTACAGGGTTCGGGGATACAATGAGCAGTTCTTC. Its protein product is CASSTTAYRVRGYNEQFF.